This T cell receptor beta chain derives from a study of Ad26.COV2.S vaccination and SARS-CoV-2 variants. Findings of the study overall: Reportedly, spike-specific CD8+ and CD4+ T cell responses achieved substantial breadth once vaccination had taken place. Placebo recipients showed lower spike-specific TCR breadth than vaccinees. An underestimation of total T cell responses may have resulted from the TCR breadth and depth analyses.

Per germline, CDR1 MGHRA and CDR2 YSYEKL. Trimming at V came to 4 bases and at J to 5 bases, leaving 6 bases not matched to a gene. The CDR3 is made up of 14 amino acids. Turning to this clone: Its antigen is not identified.

Sequenced by immunoSEQ multiplex PCR; TCRdb stores in-frame clones only, minus some. The sample lists around 100,000 clones, around 80% occurring once. This rearrangement joins TRBV4-1 to TRBJ2-5; 8 bases map to TRBD2. This sequence originates from a human donor who had recovered from COVID-19. The sample in question was peripheral blood, obtained after recovery from COVID-19. CDR3 amino acids: CASSPWGGGETQYF. DNA for the CDR3: TGCGCCAGCAGCCCCTGGGGCGGGGGGGAGACCCAGTACTTC.